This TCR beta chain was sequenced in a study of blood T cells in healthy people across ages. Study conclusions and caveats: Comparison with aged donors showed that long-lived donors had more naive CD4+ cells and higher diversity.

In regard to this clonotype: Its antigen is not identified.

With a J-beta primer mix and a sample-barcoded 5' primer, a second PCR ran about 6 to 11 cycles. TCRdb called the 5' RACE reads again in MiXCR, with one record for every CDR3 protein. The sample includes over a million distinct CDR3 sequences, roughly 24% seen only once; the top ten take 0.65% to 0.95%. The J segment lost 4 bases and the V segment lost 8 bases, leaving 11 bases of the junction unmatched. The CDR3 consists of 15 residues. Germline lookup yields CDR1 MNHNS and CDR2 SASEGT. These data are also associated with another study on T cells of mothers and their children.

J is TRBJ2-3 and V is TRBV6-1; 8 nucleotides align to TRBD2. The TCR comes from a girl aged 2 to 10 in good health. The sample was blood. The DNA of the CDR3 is TGTGCCAGCGGAAGAGCGGGGGCCACGTCAGATACGCAGTATTTT. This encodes CASGRAGATSDTQYF.